These T cell receptor beta chains were read from a single sample in a study of shared clonotypes between healthy human individuals. Assay used: immunoSEQ multiplex PCR; TCRdb lists only in-frame clones, some missing. The data contain roughly 2.5 million clones, roughly nine tenths of them seen just once; the ten biggest clones take up 0.13% to 0.15%. Material for sequencing was naive CD4+ T cells sorted from blood. These receptors came from a man aged 18 to 29 in good health. Each CDR3 is given with its conserved first and last residue. A D gene is named only where the DNA matches it firmly. Clone sizes are given selectively: once, few, many, or a class where the clone is expanded.

D gene: -; clone size: -; V gene: TRBV5-1; J gene: TRBJ2-7; CDR3 DNA: TGCGCCAGCAGCTTGGTAGGTCCCTACGAGCAGTACTTC; CDR3 protein: CASSLVGPYEQYF
D gene: TRBD1; clone size: -; V gene: TRBV5-6; J gene: TRBJ1-1; CDR3 DNA: TGTGCCAGCAACCTGGGGGACAGGGACGACACTGAAGCTTTCTTT; CDR3 protein: CASNLGDRDDTEAFF
D gene: -; clone size: once; V gene: TRBV6-1; J gene: TRBJ1-2; CDR3 DNA: TGTGCCAGCATCGCGCGGCGCAGCGACGGCTACACCTTC; CDR3 protein: CASIARRSDGYTF
D gene: -; clone size: -; V gene: TRBV27; J gene: TRBJ1-6; CDR3 DNA: TGTGCCAGCAGCGACTCCCGGGGGCAATTTCTGGCACCCCTCCACTTT; CDR3 protein: CASSDSRGQFLAPLHF
D gene: -; clone size: -; V gene: TRBV19; J gene: TRBJ1-5; CDR3 DNA: TGTGCCAGTAGTATCTTGCAGGGGAACGGCAATCAGCCCCAGCATTTT; CDR3 protein: CASSILQGNGNQPQHF
D gene: -; clone size: -; V gene: TRBV2; J gene: TRBJ2-7; CDR3 DNA: TGTGCCGCCCGACGGGGCATCGAGCAGTACTTC; CDR3 protein: CAARRGIEQYF
D gene: -; clone size: once; V gene: TRBV9; J gene: TRBJ2-3; CDR3 DNA: TGTGCCAGCAGCGTAGGCAGGGACTCCGAAGCGCAGTATTTT; CDR3 protein: CASSVGRDSEAQYF
D gene: TRBD1; clone size: -; V gene: TRBV5-1; J gene: TRBJ1-1; CDR3 DNA: TGCGCCAGCAGCCAGGGGACAGGCCGGATGAACACTGAAGCTTTCTTT; CDR3 protein: CASSQGTGRMNTEAFF
D gene: TRBD1; clone size: -; V gene: TRBV7-9; J gene: TRBJ1-4; CDR3 DNA: TGTGCCAGCAGCCCGACAGGGGTAAATGAAAAACTGTTTTTT; CDR3 protein: CASSPTGVNEKLFF
D gene: TRBD1; clone size: -; V gene: TRBV19; J gene: TRBJ1-4; CDR3 DNA: TGTGCCAGTAGTATAGCGGGGACAGTGCAAGAAAAACTGTTTTTT; CDR3 protein: CASSIAGTVQEKLFF
D gene: TRBD2; clone size: once; V gene: TRBV5-1; J gene: TRBJ2-3; CDR3 DNA: TGCGCCAGCAGCTTGAACCTAGCGGGAGCCGGCACAGATACGCAGTATTTT; CDR3 protein: CASSLNLAGAGTDTQYF